One sample yielded the 22 T cell receptor beta chains listed below, sequenced in a study of metastatic and nonmetastatic thyroid tumors. Thyroid surgery was performed in patients who had received no treatment beforehand. Using MiXCR, TCRdb re-called clones from the PCR reads. Of around 26,000 clones in the sample, approximately 20% were seen once. Sequenced: adjacent normal tissue. Every receptor here comes from a female donor with papillary thyroid cancer or a benign thyroid nodule (not recorded which). Some clones in this sample may be carry-over from other donors' samples.

Ten or more counts support this clone. This chain connects TRBV27 to TRBJ2-3, with TRBD2 matching 8 bases. The CDR3 totals 14 residues. Trimming took 2 bases from V and 4 from J; bases not matched to a gene: 2. CDR1 is MNHEY and CDR2 is SMNVEV in the germline V gene (reference sequence). The CDR3 DNA reads as TGTGCCAGCAGTTTAAGCGGGAGCCCAGATACGCAGTATTTT. This encodes CASSLSGSPDTQYF.

The chain links TRBV20-1 to TRBJ1-1; maybe TRBD1 (5 bases). The germline V gene has CDR1 DFQATT and CDR2 SNEGSKA (reference sequence). The CDR3 has 14 residues. V lost 3 bases and J 7 bases, leaving 18 bases between the germline ends. This CDR3 is CSASGRSKGDEAFF. Here the CDR3 DNA reads TGCAGTGCTAGTGGACGTTCTAAAGGGGATGAAGCTTTCTTT.

As concerns this clone: This could be a read error, since a much larger clone is one nucleotide away. This sequence joins TRBV5-1 and TRBJ2-7; tentative D call: TRBD2 (6 bases). Trimming pared 7 bases from V and 0 bases from J, leaving 17 bases between. The CDR3 has 15 residues. The V gene's germline CDR1 is SGHRS and CDR2 YFSETQ. CDR3 region: CASGSGLTSSYEQYF. CDR3 sequence (DNA): TGCGCCAGCGGCTCGGGACTGACGAGCTCCTACGAGCAGTACTTC. The variable domain in full, completed from reference TRBV5-1 and TRBJ2-7, reads KAGVTQTPRYLIKTRGQQVTLSCSPISGHRSVSWYQQTPGQGLQFLFEYFSETQRNKGNFPGRFSGRQFSNSRSEMNVSTLELGDSALYLCASGSGLTSSYEQYFGPGTRLTVT.

In its sample, this clone was seen many times. The chain is built from TRBV2 and TRBJ1-3, with 9 bases aligning to TRBD1. Per the germline V gene, CDR1 is SNHLY and CDR2 is FYNNEI. There are 15 residues in the CDR3. Trimming at V came to 7 bases and at J to 4 bases, leaving 8 bases not matched to a gene. The CDR3 region is CASIPTGGIGNTIYF. Here the CDR3 DNA reads TGTGCCAGCATTCCGACAGGGGGGATCGGAAACACCATATATTTT.

This clone was detected many times. The chain recombines TRBV30 with TRBJ2-7, with 16 bases identical to TRBD2. The CDR3 sequence is 16 residues long. CDR1 and CDR2 (germline): GTSNPN, SVGIG (reference sequence). The V and J ends lost 3 bases and 7 bases, in that order; junction bases with no gene match: 9. Here the CDR3 DNA reads TGTGCCTGGAGCCAAACAAGGGGACTAGCGGGGGGGGAGCAGTACTTC. It translates to CAWSQTRGLAGGEQYF.

Concerning this clone: The CDR3 does not close with the conserved phenylalanine or tryptophan, likely indicating a read error. The CDR3 DNA sequence: TGCGCCAGCCGGGATGAGGTGAGCTCTTGGGCCAACGTCCTGACTTTG. It is translated as CASRDEVSSWANVLTL. The chain couples TRBV10-2 to TRBJ2-6; weak D call: TRBD2 (5 bases). This CDR3 is 16 amino acids long. Germline CDR1 and CDR2: WSHSY and SAAADI.

A remark on this clone: The junction does not match germline at one end; this may be a read error. The chain is built from TRBV28 and TRBJ1-3; D is uncertain. This CDR3 region has 13 residues. In germline, CDR1 is MDHEN, CDR2 SYDVKM. The CDR3 DNA reads as TGTGCCAGCAATGAGTTCTCTGTAAACACCATATATTTT. Protein sequence: CASNEFSVNTIYF.

This clone was counted at least ten times. The chain is built from TRBV5-6 and TRBJ2-5; perhaps TRBD1 as D (5 bases). Trimming left V 3 bases short and J 2 bases short, with 5 bases between. The CDR3 contains 12 residues. Germline loops: CDR1 SGHDT, CDR2 YYEEEE. CDR3 residues: CASSWTQETQYF. The CDR3 DNA follows: TGTGCCAGCAGCTGGACACAAGAGACCCAGTACTTC.

Comment on this clone: One end of the junction does not line up with germline, which may come from a read error. The rearrangement links TRBV5-1 to TRBJ2-7, with 9 bases matching TRBD2. The CDR3 runs 16 residues. Germline loops: CDR1 SGHRS, CDR2 YFSETQ. The CDR3 sequence is CASSLSRGSGSDEQYF. As DNA, the CDR3 is TGTGCCAGCAGCTTGTCCAGAGGTAGCGGGAGCGACGAGCAGTACTTC. The full variable domain, with the rest looked up from reference TRBV5-1 and TRBJ2-7, is KAGVTQTPRYLIKTRGQQVTLSCSPISGHRSVSWYQQTPGQGLQFLFEYFSETQRNKGNFPGRFSGRQFSNSRSEMNVSTLELGDSALYLCASSLSRGSGSDEQYFGPGTRLTVT.

The rearrangement links TRBV20-1 to TRBJ2-7; TRBD1 agrees at 7 bases. Trimming removed 7 bases from V and 4 bases from J; junction bases left unmatched: 13. The V gene's germline CDR1 is DFQATT and CDR2 SNEGSKA (reference sequence). The CDR3 is made up of 14 amino acids. In DNA, the CDR3 is TGCAGTGTTAGGGGGCTAGAGGGATCATACGAGCAGTACTTC. Amino acids: CSVRGLEGSYEQYF.

The V call is TRBV12-3 or TRBV12-4, the J call TRBJ1-5, with D possibly TRBD1 on 6 matching bases. The CDR3 is made up of 14 amino acids. Deletions cut 5 bases from V and 6 bases from J, with 14 bases between. The CDR3 DNA sequence: TGTGCCAGCAGTCGACAAGGGGGGGCTCAGCCCCAGCATTTT. Translating it yields CASSRQGGAQPQHF.

With regard to this clone: One end of the junction fails to match germline, which may point to a read error. The chain combines TRBV12-3 or TRBV12-4 with TRBJ2-1; D might be TRBD2 (6 bases). The CDR3 extends over 14 amino acids. CDR3 nucleotides: TGTGCCTGCAGACGGGAGATCTCCTACAATGAGCAGTTCTTC. Its protein product is CACRREISYNEQFF.

This clone showed up many times. The chain is built from TRBV3-1 and TRBJ2-3; the match to TRBD2 covers 10 bases. The CDR3 sequence is 17 residues long. V trimming: 1 base; J trimming: 2 bases; junction bases outside the gene matches: 6. CDR1 is LGHDT, CDR2 YNNKEL, per germline (reference sequence). The CDR3 here is CASSQVAGGPPTDTQYF. Here the CDR3 DNA reads TGTGCCAGCAGCCAAGTAGCGGGAGGCCCCCCCACAGATACGCAGTATTTT.

This chain joins TRBV6-1 and TRBJ1-2; D possibly corresponds to TRBD1 (5 bases). The CDR3 covers 13 residues. The V end was cut by 5 bases, the J end by 10 bases, with 17 bases between. Germline V gene lookup returns CDR1 MNHNS and CDR2 SASEGT. The DNA of the CDR3 is TGTGCCAGCAGTAGAGGGCAGGGATACGTCTACACCTTC. Protein sequence: CASSRGQGYVYTF.

Comments on this clone: One end of the junction does not line up with germline, which may come from a read error. This chain uses TRBV18 with TRBJ1-5; D is unclear. Germline V CDR1 and CDR2: KGHSH, LQKENI. The CDR3 has 13 amino acids. In DNA, the CDR3 is TGTGCCTGCTCTTCAGACATGGCTCGGCCCCAGCATTTT. It yields the protein CACSSDMARPQHF.

This clone was seen many times. The genes are TRBV4-1 and TRBJ1-1; D perhaps matches TRBD1 (6 bases). The CDR3 is made up of 16 amino acids. V dropped 1 base and J dropped 4 bases, with 16 bases sitting between them. Per germline, CDR1 MGHRA and CDR2 YSYEKL. The CDR3 DNA reads TGCGCCAGCAGCCAAGTATTCATCCAGGGGATCACTGAAGCTTTCTTT. The encoded protein is CASSQVFIQGITEAFF.

Note on this clone: A much larger clone lies one base from this, so it may be a read error. The sample carries other DNA sequences with the same CDR3. V and J are TRBV5-4 and TRBJ1-6, with a possible D match to TRBD1 (6 bases). V lost 0 bases to trimming and J lost 3 bases, with 13 bases between them. Per the germline V gene, CDR1 is SGHNT and CDR2 is YYREEE (reference sequence). The CDR3 is 17 residues long. Here the CDR3 reads CASSLVGGGNYNSPLHF. CDR3 DNA sequence: TGTGCCAGCAGCTTGGTTGGAGGGGGGAACTATAATTCACCCCTCCACTTT. The full variable domain, in which reference TRBV5-4 and TRBJ1-6 provide the parts outside the CDR3, is ETGVTQSPTHLIKTRGQQVTLRCSSQSGHNTVSWYQQALGQGPQFIFQYYREEENGRGNFPPRFSGLQFPNYSSELNVNALELDDSALYLCASSLVGGGNYNSPLHFGNGTRLTVT.

This clone was found many times. CDR3 sequence (DNA): TGCAGTGCAACAAAAAGCCAAGAGACCCAGTACTTC. Protein product: CSATKSQETQYF. This rearrangement joins TRBV20-1 to TRBJ2-5; D is uncertain. V was shortened by 6 bases and J by 1 base, with 9 bases between the two germline ends. The CDR3 has 12 amino acids. Germline loops: CDR1 DFQATT, CDR2 SNEGSKA (reference sequence).

This clone was recorded many times. The chain employs TRBV20-1 and TRBJ1-5, with D tentatively TRBD1 (5 bases). Germline CDR1 DFQATT, CDR2 SNEGSKA (reference sequence). The CDR3 sequence is 14 residues long. V lost 3 bases to trimming and J lost 6 bases, with 15 bases between them. This chain's CDR3 is CSASTDMAGQPQHF. In nucleotides, the CDR3 is TGCAGTGCTAGTACGGACATGGCTGGTCAGCCCCAGCATTTT.

This clone was seen ten or more times. The chain joins TRBV4-1 to TRBJ1-1; 7 nucleotides align to TRBD1. Unmatched junction bases numbered 6, after V lost 1 base and J lost 10 bases. Looked up from germline, CDR1 is MGHRA and CDR2 is YSYEKL. The CDR3 runs 13 residues. DNA of the CDR3: TGCGCCAGCAGCCAAGTAGGGAACAGGGGAGCTTTCTTT. Protein: CASSQVGNRGAFF.

This clone is labeled medium-sized (0.01 to 0.1%). The chain employs TRBV12-3 or TRBV12-4 and TRBJ2-1; TRBD1 matches 11 bases. V was pared by 3 bases and J by 6 bases, with 4 bases of the junction left unmatched. This CDR3 comprises 15 residues. In DNA, the CDR3 is TGTGCCAGCAGTTTGTGGGACAGGGGGACCAATGAGCAGTTCTTC. Its translation is CASSLWDRGTNEQFF.

For this clone: The missing conserved phenylalanine or tryptophan at the end of this CDR3 makes a read error likely. The limits of the CDR3 on the DNA are not certain, so only TCRdb's listed CDR3 is given. The chain combines TRBV6-5 with TRBJ2-6. The CDR3 is 16 residues long, counting both termini. The germline V gene has CDR1 MNHEY and CDR2 SVGAGI. This CDR3 reads CASSLLPPAGANVLNL.